The source of this TCR beta chain is a study of tumor-infiltrating lymphocytes in oesophageal squamous cell carcinoma. The CDR3 is made up of 14 amino acids. The germline gives CDR1 SEHNR, CDR2 FQNEAQ (reference sequence). The V and J ends lost 6 bases and 4 bases respectively, with 15 bases between them. TCRdb passed the reads through MiXCR, listing each CDR3 protein once. The top ten hold around 50% of the sample, which has roughly 11,000 distinct CDR3 sequences, roughly 58% seen once. In this sample, this clonotype is hyperexpanded. This sequence originates from a female donor with esophageal squamous cell carcinoma. What was sequenced was blood. This chain links TRBV7-9 with TRBJ1-1; D perhaps matches TRBD1 (5 bases). The CDR3 bases are TGTGCCAGCAGAGAGATGGGGGGAATCACTGAAGCTTTCTTT. Translation gives CASREMGGITEAFF.